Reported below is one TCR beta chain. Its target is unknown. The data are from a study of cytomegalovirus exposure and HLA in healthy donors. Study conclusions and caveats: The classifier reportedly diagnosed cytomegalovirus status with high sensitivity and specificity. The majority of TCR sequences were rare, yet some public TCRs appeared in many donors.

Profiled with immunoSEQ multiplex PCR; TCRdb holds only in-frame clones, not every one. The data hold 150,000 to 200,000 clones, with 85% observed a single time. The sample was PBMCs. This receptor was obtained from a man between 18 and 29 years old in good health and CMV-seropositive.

The CDR3 is CASSLTVGQPQHF. The CDR3 bases are TGTGCCAGCAGCCTCACGGTCGGTCAGCCCCAGCATTTT. This sequence joins TRBV7-6 and TRBJ1-5; the D is unclear. The germline CDR1 and CDR2 sequences are SGHVS and FNYEAQ. The germline V and J ends were trimmed by 5 bases and 6 bases, with 11 bases remaining between them. This CDR3 is built from 13 residues. Full variable domain (remainder filled in from reference TRBV7-6 and TRBJ1-5): GAGVSQSPRYKVTKRGQDVALRCDPISGHVSLYWYRQALGQGPEFLTYFNYEAQQDKSGLPNDRFSAERPEGSISTLTIQRTEQRDSAMYRCASSLTVGQPQHFGDGTRLSIL.